This T cell receptor (beta chain) was retrieved from a study of neurological immune-mediated disorders (dated by TCRdb to about 2019). At the level of the whole study: Among the approximately 34 multiple sclerosis patients, approximately 31 had relapsing-remitting MS and 3 had secondary progressive MS. The study compared peripheral blood TCR-beta repertoires of HTLV-I-associated myelopathy (HAM/TSP) patients, multiple sclerosis patients and healthy controls using UMI-based sequencing. The roughly 100 TCR-beta libraries covered PBMC samples along with longitudinal samples, technical triplicates, and paired sorted CD4+ and CD8+ T-cell subsets. The cohort included 68 subjects: roughly 15 with HAM/TSP, about 34 with multiple sclerosis, and around 20 healthy controls.

cDNA synthesis used template-switch 5'RACE with a primer carrying a 10-nucleotide random unique molecular identifier tagging each TCR transcript. Every sequencing run yielded over 170 million TCR-beta sequences covering 15-18 subjects. Total RNA was extracted with the RNeasy kit. The KAPA Real-time Library Amplification kit was used to amplify TCR-beta VDJ regions with primers targeting the TCR constant region and the 5'RACE anchor. A first PCR added sample indexes and Illumina adaptors, and a second PCR then raised library yield. The roughly 650 bp TCR product was size-selected on a 2% E-gel SizeSelection system after Ampure bead purification. Before pooling, libraries had their quality checked on a Bioanalyzer, their concentration measured with Qubit, and their quantity determined with the Kapa Library Quantification kit. Libraries were sequenced paired-end 2 x 150 bp on an Illumina HiSeq 2500. To increase sequence diversity, roughly 24-32% phiX was spiked into each library pool. Processing in the source paper ran as follows. Quality-filtered reads were processed with the UMI-based MiGEC pipeline, which removed over 75% of raw TCR sequences during error correction. VDJ genes were aligned to IMGT germline references, and each clonotype was defined by a unique CDR3 amino acid sequence together with V-J genes. VDJtools evaluated clonal expansion, Shannon diversity and CDR3 relatedness (CalcPairwiseDistances, ClusterSamples); CLCbio workbench built phylogenetic trees. A clone was classed as expanded if it had 8 or more unique UMIs, a cutoff based on coefficient-of-variation modelling across technical triplicates. Through fastp at Q25 and MiXCR, TCRdb rebuilt clones from the public reads, retaining in-frame beta chains. Under each unique CDR3 protein, matching rows form one entry showing the most common genes and DNA. TCRdb assigned the V and J calls; the authors' analysis was not used. For this sample there are some 66,000 distinct CDR3 sequences; 3.4% appear just once. About 3.5% of the sample goes to the ten largest clones.

This clonotype was observed many times. Its target antigen remains unknown. There are no base qualities to consult, and no much larger clone falls within one base. Overall results and qualifications from the work: TCR clonal expansion was greatest in HAM/TSP patients and smallest in MS patients, who ranked below even healthy controls. In a phylogenetic analysis, the repertoires of 18 out of 34 MS patients fell into a single cluster of related CDR3 sequences, pointing to a possible signature at the repertoire level. No clinical or MRI features were associated with the MS cluster, and the authors said that larger cohorts are needed. No identical CDR3 amino acid sequences were shared among expanded clones across subjects, suggesting private TCR-beta repertoires in all groups.

For unsorted PBMC libraries, 2 million PBMCs were used after storage in RNAlater at -80 degrees C until RNA extraction. Multiple sclerosis patients were enrolled in a US clinical protocol under which disease progression was evaluated by magnetic resonance imaging. Peripheral blood underwent Ficoll-Hypaque density gradient centrifugation to isolate PBMCs, which were then cryopreserved in liquid nitrogen. CDR1 LGHNA and CDR2 YNFKEQ were looked up in the germline V gene. The germline V and J ends show losses of 0 bases and 7 bases respectively, and no gene match explains 3 bases of the junction. Counted from cysteine to phenylalanine, this CDR3 has 16 amino acids. Just CDR3 DNA is preserved here, 48 bases in frame from base 1.

This TCR was recovered from a man in his forties or fifties with multiple sclerosis. The sequence links TRBV4-2 to TRBJ1-6; TRBD1 lines up with 10 middle nucleotides. Source material: PBMCs. The CDR3: CASSQEMGQGNSPLHF. The DNA is TGTGCCAGCAGCCAAGAGATGGGACAGGGGAATTCACCCCTCCACTTT.